Sequencing of this TCR beta chain was carried out in a study of OX40 agonist ivuxolimab in advanced cancers. CDR1 MNHNY and CDR2 SVGAGI come from the germline V gene (reference sequence). This CDR3 comprises 13 residues. TCRdb keeps only in-frame clones here, not all; method: immunoSEQ multiplex PCR. The table records 75,000 to 100,000 clones, roughly 85% of them present only once. The chain employs TRBV6-6 and TRBJ2-5, with D perhaps assigned TRBD1 or TRBD2 (5 bases each). TRBJ2-7 matches the DNA end more closely, so the J call is doubtful. This TCR was sampled from an adult with an advanced solid tumor such as melanoma, head and neck, liver or kidney cancer. Here the sequenced sample was CD4+ or CD8+ T cells sorted from blood, taken in a trial of the OX40 agonist ivuxolimab. Written as DNA, the CDR3 is TGTGCCAGCAGCCGCGAGGGCCAGGGCGAGCAGTACTTC. Translation: CASSREGQGEQYF.